This entry is about one T cell receptor (beta chain). Primers included in the PCR were 60 Vbeta and 13 Jbeta primers. Libraries were prepared by immunoSEQ multiplex PCR; TCRdb keeps only in-frame clonotypes and omits some of them. Of 95,000 to 130,000 clones detected, roughly 69% appear once; the ten largest clones hold just under 9.5%. The data belong to a study of cytomegalovirus exposure and HLA in healthy donors. Source material: PBMCs. The receptor comes from a woman in her thirties or forties in good health and CMV-seropositive.

The CDR3: CASSTRKGTSGRETQYF. In DNA form, the CDR3 reads TGTGCCAGCAGCACACGGAAAGGGACTAGCGGGAGGGAGACCCAGTACTTC. This chain joins TRBV7-9 and TRBJ2-5, with 15 bases matching TRBD2. Per germline, CDR1 SEHNR and CDR2 FQNEAQ (reference sequence). This CDR3 spans 17 amino acids. The junction had 9 bases not matched to a gene; V was cut back by 5 bases and J by 5 bases.